These T cell receptor beta chains were read from a single sample in a study of regulatory T cells in long-lasting Graves disease. TCRdb analysed the multiplex PCR reads with MiXCR anew, one entry per CDR3 protein. The sample carries under 500,000 distinct CDR3 sequences, around 15% recorded once. These data were also filed under a second study, of T cells in Graves' hyperthyroidism and ophthalmopathy.

Sequencing used peripheral blood mononuclear cells (PBMCs), obtained at new diagnosis, from a patient treated with antithyroid drugs. The origin of the receptors is a woman in her twenties or thirties with Graves disease. The CDR3 runs from the conserved cysteine through the conserved F or W. Fields, in order: J gene, clone size, D gene, V gene, CDR3 protein, CDR3 DNA. D genes are given only for firm matches. Clone size is shown for a subset of rows, as once, few, many or a class of expanded clone.

j_gene: TRBJ1-3; abundance: once; d_gene: .; v_gene: TRBV10-3; CDR3aa: CAISEGNTIYF; CDR3nt: TGTGCCATCAGTGAGGGAAACACCATATATTTT
j_gene: TRBJ2-7; abundance: few; d_gene: TRBD2; v_gene: TRBV27; CDR3aa: CASSRGLAGSYEQYF; CDR3nt: TGCGCCAGCAGCCGAGGACTAGCGGGGTCCTACGAGCAGTACTTC
j_gene: TRBJ2-2; abundance: few; d_gene: TRBD1; v_gene: TRBV27; CDR3aa: CASSKRTGRTGELFF; CDR3nt: TGTGCCAGCAGTAAGCGGACAGGGCGCACCGGGGAGCTGTTTTTT
j_gene: TRBJ2-7; abundance: many; d_gene: .; v_gene: TRBV7-2; CDR3aa: CASSLSGGVGYEQYF; CDR3nt: TGTGCCAGCAGCTTATCCGGGGGCGTCGGCTACGAGCAGTACTTC
j_gene: TRBJ2-7; abundance: .; d_gene: .; v_gene: TRBV10-2; CDR3aa: CASSEPVFSPKREQYF; CDR3nt: TGCGCCAGCAGTGAGCCCGTTTTCTCGCCCAAGAGGGAGCAGTACTTC
j_gene: TRBJ2-3; abundance: few; d_gene: TRBD2; v_gene: TRBV25-1; CDR3aa: CASSEWGLAGEVDTQYF; CDR3nt: TGTGCCAGCAGTGAATGGGGACTAGCGGGAGAGGTGGATACGCAGTATTTT
j_gene: TRBJ2-1; abundance: many; d_gene: .; v_gene: TRBV2; CDR3aa: CASIPPGVANTYNEQFF; CDR3nt: TGTGCCAGCATTCCCCCCGGGGTGGCGAACACTTACAATGAGCAGTTCTTC
j_gene: TRBJ2-2; abundance: many; d_gene: .; v_gene: TRBV27; CDR3aa: CASSFAGRITGELFF; CDR3nt: TGTGCCAGCAGTTTCGCGGGGCGAATCACCGGGGAGCTGTTTTTT
j_gene: TRBJ1-6; abundance: few; d_gene: TRBD1; v_gene: TRBV30; CDR3aa: CAWSVPSGGTESPLHF; CDR3nt: TGTGCCTGGAGTGTCCCCAGTGGTGGGACAGAGTCACCCCTCCACTTT
j_gene: TRBJ2-4; abundance: few; d_gene: .; v_gene: TRBV10-3; CDR3aa: CATSGQGRELAKNIQYF; CDR3nt: TGTGCCACCTCTGGGCAGGGAAGGGAGTTAGCCAAAAACATTCAGTACTTC
j_gene: TRBJ2-7; abundance: few; d_gene: TRBD1; v_gene: TRBV24-1; CDR3aa: CATSDSTGGYEQYF; CDR3nt: TGTGCCACCAGTGACTCGACAGGGGGCTACGAGCAGTACTTC
j_gene: TRBJ2-3; abundance: many; d_gene: TRBD2; v_gene: TRBV7-2; CDR3aa: CASTLSASGLTDTQYF; CDR3nt: TGTGCCAGCACCCTTTCCGCTAGCGGACTCACAGATACGCAGTATTTT
j_gene: TRBJ2-7; abundance: many; d_gene: TRBD2; v_gene: TRBV20-1; CDR3aa: CSALNPGTSASYEQYF; CDR3nt: TGCAGTGCTTTGAATCCCGGGACTAGCGCCTCCTACGAGCAGTACTTC
j_gene: TRBJ2-3; abundance: many; d_gene: TRBD1; v_gene: TRBV28; CDR3aa: CASSSGQGADTQYF; CDR3nt: TGTGCCAGCAGTTCGGGACAGGGTGCAGATACGCAGTATTTT
j_gene: TRBJ2-7; abundance: .; d_gene: .; v_gene: TRBV28; CDR3aa: CASSSPSDSYEQYF; CDR3nt: TGTGCCAGCAGTTCTCCTAGCGACAGCTACGAGCAGTACTTC
j_gene: TRBJ1-1; abundance: many; d_gene: .; v_gene: TRBV30; CDR3aa: CLVRQIGDKAFF; CDR3nt: TGTTTGGTTAGACAGATTGGCGACAAAGCTTTCTTT
j_gene: TRBJ1-2; abundance: many; d_gene: .; v_gene: TRBV28; CDR3aa: CASSKILPLNYGYTF; CDR3nt: TGTGCCAGCTCGAAAATTTTACCCTTGAACTATGGCTACACCTTC
j_gene: TRBJ2-1; abundance: many; d_gene: TRBD1; v_gene: TRBV7-9; CDR3aa: CASSIGQDNEQFF; CDR3nt: TGTGCCAGCAGCATAGGACAGGACAATGAGCAGTTCTTC
j_gene: TRBJ2-1; abundance: few; d_gene: .; v_gene: TRBV6-1; CDR3aa: CASTGSSGDYNEQFF; CDR3nt: TGTGCCAGCACAGGGAGCTCCGGGGACTACAATGAGCAGTTCTTC
j_gene: TRBJ1-6; abundance: few; d_gene: .; v_gene: TRBV27; CDR3aa: CASSRSVGPLHF; CDR3nt: TGTGCCAGCAGTAGATCTGTTGGGCCCCTCCACTTT
j_gene: TRBJ2-2; abundance: few; d_gene: .; v_gene: TRBV12-3/TRBV12-4; CDR3aa: CASSSSLTGELFF; CDR3nt: TGTGCCAGCAGTTCCAGCCTCACCGGGGAGCTGTTTTTT
j_gene: TRBJ1-4; abundance: many; d_gene: TRBD1; v_gene: TRBV5-1; CDR3aa: CASSQGSRGQGEKLFF; CDR3nt: TGCGCCAGCAGCCAGGGTTCGAGGGGGCAAGGGGAAAAACTGTTTTTT
j_gene: TRBJ1-1; abundance: few; d_gene: TRBD1; v_gene: TRBV5-6; CDR3aa: CASSSTGVWTEAFF; CDR3nt: TGTGCCAGCAGCTCGACAGGGGTGTGGACTGAAGCTTTCTTT
j_gene: TRBJ1-4; abundance: .; d_gene: .; v_gene: TRBV28; CDR3aa: CASRGPRGEKLFF; CDR3nt: TGTGCCAGCAGGGGGCCTCGGGGTGAAAAACTGTTTTTT
j_gene: TRBJ2-5; abundance: many; d_gene: .; v_gene: TRBV6-1; CDR3aa: CASSEPGGETQYF; CDR3nt: TGTGCCAGCAGTGAGCCAGGAGGGGAGACCCAGTACTTC
j_gene: TRBJ2-1; abundance: many; d_gene: TRBD2; v_gene: TRBV7-9; CDR3aa: CALGLAGSRSYNEQFF; CDR3nt: TGTGCGTTGGGACTAGCGGGATCGCGCTCCTACAATGAGCAGTTCTTC
j_gene: TRBJ2-7; abundance: .; d_gene: .; v_gene: TRBV25-1; CDR3aa: CASSGDSTYEQYF; CDR3nt: TGTGCCAGCAGTGGTGACAGTACCTACGAGCAGTACTTC
j_gene: TRBJ2-5; abundance: .; d_gene: .; v_gene: TRBV28; CDR3aa: CASRTKGWTLETQHF; CDR3nt: TGTGCCAGCAGAACGAAGGGCTGGACTCTGGAGACCCAGCACTTC
j_gene: TRBJ2-7; abundance: many; d_gene: TRBD2; v_gene: TRBV11-2; CDR3aa: CASSLVSGSGGEQYF; CDR3nt: TGTGCCAGCAGCTTGGTTAGCGGGAGTGGGGGCGAGCAGTACTTC
j_gene: TRBJ2-1; abundance: .; d_gene: .; v_gene: TRBV7-7; CDR3aa: CASSLAANSNNEQFF; CDR3nt: TGTGCTAGCAGCCTCGCGGCTAACTCCAACAATGAGCAGTTCTTC
j_gene: TRBJ1-5; abundance: many; d_gene: .; v_gene: TRBV4-2; CDR3aa: CASSQAGGDTQSAQHF; CDR3nt: TGTGCCAGCAGCCAAGCCGGCGGGGACACTCAATCGGCCCAGCATTTT
j_gene: TRBJ2-5; abundance: many; d_gene: .; v_gene: TRBV28; CDR3aa: CASTVGWLEKTQYF; CDR3nt: TGTGCCAGCACCGTTGGATGGCTAGAAAAGACCCAGTACTTC
j_gene: TRBJ2-3; abundance: many; d_gene: TRBD2; v_gene: TRBV2; CDR3aa: CASSAGTSGRRGQDTQYF; CDR3nt: TGTGCCAGCAGTGCCGGGACTAGCGGGAGACGGGGCCAGGATACGCAGTATTTT
j_gene: TRBJ2-3; abundance: many; d_gene: .; v_gene: TRBV20-1; CDR3aa: CSPRQRTDTQYF; CDR3nt: TGCAGCCCCAGACAGCGCACAGATACGCAGTATTTT
j_gene: TRBJ2-7; abundance: few; d_gene: .; v_gene: TRBV5-5; CDR3aa: CASSFKGYEQYF; CDR3nt: TGTGCCAGCAGCTTCAAAGGCTACGAGCAGTACTTC
j_gene: TRBJ2-7; abundance: many; d_gene: TRBD2; v_gene: TRBV12-3/TRBV12-4; CDR3aa: CASSPSRGTSYEQYF; CDR3nt: TGTGCCAGCAGCCCCTCTCGGGGGACTAGCTACGAGCAGTACTTC
j_gene: TRBJ2-7; abundance: once; d_gene: .; v_gene: TRBV18; CDR3aa: CASSPRGRARYEQYF; CDR3nt: TGTGCCAGCTCCCCCCGGGGCAGGGCCCGATACGAGCAGTACTTC
j_gene: TRBJ2-7; abundance: .; d_gene: TRBD2; v_gene: TRBV7-2; CDR3aa: CASSYSSSTASGSTYEQYF; CDR3nt: TGTGCCAGCAGCTATTCCTCCTCGACGGCTAGCGGGAGTACCTACGAGCAGTACTTC
j_gene: TRBJ1-2; abundance: .; d_gene: .; v_gene: TRBV25-1; CDR3aa: CASSEPFGGYTF; CDR3nt: TGTGCCAGCAGTGAACCCTTTGGCGGCTACACCTTC
j_gene: TRBJ2-1; abundance: .; d_gene: TRBD2; v_gene: TRBV28; CDR3aa: CASSTGLAGDNEQFF; CDR3nt: TGTGCCAGCAGTACGGGGCTAGCGGGAGACAATGAGCAGTTCTTC
j_gene: TRBJ2-1; abundance: .; d_gene: TRBD2; v_gene: TRBV7-6; CDR3aa: CASSLGGRVGNEQFF; CDR3nt: TGTGCCAGCAGCTTAGGCGGGAGGGTTGGGAATGAGCAGTTCTTC
j_gene: TRBJ1-4; abundance: once; d_gene: .; v_gene: TRBV4-1; CDR3aa: CVSSHTIGTRMRKLFF; CDR3nt: TGCGTCAGCAGCCACACCATCGGGACAAGGATGAGGAAACTGTTTTTT
j_gene: TRBJ2-5; abundance: .; d_gene: .; v_gene: TRBV20-1; CDR3aa: CSASGRGGRQETQYF; CDR3nt: TGCAGTGCTAGCGGGAGAGGGGGCCGCCAAGAGACCCAGTACTTC
j_gene: TRBJ2-6; abundance: .; d_gene: .; v_gene: TRBV28; CDR3aa: CASSSGRRSLSGANVLTF; CDR3nt: TGTGCCAGCAGTTCAGGGAGACGTTCCCTCTCTGGGGCCAACGTCCTGACTTTC
j_gene: TRBJ1-4; abundance: few; d_gene: TRBD1; v_gene: TRBV28; CDR3aa: CASSFLGQGNEKLFF; CDR3nt: TGTGCCAGCAGTTTCTTGGGACAGGGGAATGAAAAACTGTTTTTT
j_gene: TRBJ1-5; abundance: many; d_gene: .; v_gene: TRBV2; CDR3aa: CASSEAFQGPSNQPQHF; CDR3nt: TGTGCCAGCAGTGAAGCGTTTCAGGGGCCGAGCAATCAGCCCCAGCATTTT
j_gene: TRBJ1-5; abundance: many; d_gene: TRBD1; v_gene: TRBV6-1; CDR3aa: CASVAGGFRPQHF; CDR3nt: TGTGCCAGCGTGGCAGGGGGCTTTCGGCCCCAGCATTTT
j_gene: TRBJ2-4; abundance: many; d_gene: .; v_gene: TRBV3-1; CDR3aa: CASSQEGTEYLF; CDR3nt: TGTGCCAGCAGCCAAGAGGGAACGGAGTACTTATTC
j_gene: TRBJ2-7; abundance: .; d_gene: TRBD2; v_gene: TRBV6-2/TRBV6-3; CDR3aa: CASSISYSGGETYEQYF; CDR3nt: TGTGCCAGCAGTATCTCCTACAGCGGGGGGGAGACCTACGAGCAGTACTTC
j_gene: TRBJ2-5; abundance: many; d_gene: .; v_gene: TRBV10-3; CDR3aa: CAISEQETQYF; CDR3nt: TGTGCCATCAGTGAACAAGAGACCCAGTACTTC
j_gene: TRBJ2-1; abundance: many; d_gene: TRBD1; v_gene: TRBV7-2; CDR3aa: CASSRPGQAFGEQFF; CDR3nt: TGTGCCAGCAGCCGTCCGGGACAGGCCTTCGGTGAGCAGTTCTTC
j_gene: TRBJ2-7; abundance: few; d_gene: .; v_gene: TRBV7-9; CDR3aa: CASRVGTEGILSYEQYF; CDR3nt: TGTGCCAGCAGAGTCGGGACTGAGGGAATTCTTTCCTACGAGCAGTACTTC
j_gene: TRBJ2-6; abundance: many; d_gene: .; v_gene: TRBV5-1; CDR3aa: CASSLWGHGANVLTF; CDR3nt: TGCGCCAGCAGCTTGTGGGGGCATGGGGCCAACGTCCTGACTTTC
j_gene: TRBJ2-2; abundance: many; d_gene: .; v_gene: TRBV6-1; CDR3aa: CASTNSGTSTGELFF; CDR3nt: TGTGCCAGCACCAACTCCGGGACGAGTACCGGGGAGCTGTTTTTT
j_gene: TRBJ2-2; abundance: many; d_gene: TRBD1; v_gene: TRBV18; CDR3aa: CASSRQGSGTNTGELFF; CDR3nt: TGTGCCAGCTCACGACAGGGCTCGGGCACGAACACCGGGGAGCTGTTTTTT